The rows below give T cell receptor beta chains drawn from one sample of a study of T-cell memory formation after mild COVID-19. One entry per CDR3 protein results from TCRdb running MiXCR on the 5' RACE reads. Of a few hundred thousand distinct CDR3 sequences in the sample, roughly an eighth were seen once. Sequenced input: PBMCs or a T cell subset sorted from them (not recorded which). The receptors were sampled from a man in his late teens or twenties who had mild COVID-19 (a few samples of this study predate the infection). Cell type and time point are not known. The CDR3 runs from the conserved cysteine through the conserved F or W. Rows give clone size only sometimes, using once, few, many, or a class for an expanded clone.

cdr3_aa clone_size j_call v_call
CASSGTSGGATETQYF - TRBJ2-5 TRBV7-8
CASSHHGGIGNTIYF few TRBJ1-3 TRBV3-1
CASSLVPSGTQETQYF few TRBJ2-5 TRBV5-1
CASSPRQGRQETQYF - TRBJ2-5 TRBV7-6
CASSLTGPSNQPQHF - TRBJ1-5 TRBV7-2
CASSLVGTGTYEQYF many TRBJ2-7 TRBV5-1
CASSSGTSGVSGELFF many TRBJ2-2 TRBV4-1
CASSEEDRDEQYF - TRBJ2-7 TRBV25-1
CASSIAGTRSSYNEQFF few TRBJ2-1 TRBV7-9
CASSPLGRNEQFF - TRBJ2-1 TRBV6-2/TRBV6-3
CASSAGSGSYEQYF few TRBJ2-7 TRBV19